Only a few counts were recorded for the clone carrying this T cell receptor (beta chain). Its antigen is still unknown. The data belong to a study of CD8 T cells in ankylosing spondylitis. Quantitative 5'-RACE was performed with molecular barcodes, and it yielded the TCR beta libraries. TCRdb passed the 5' RACE reads through MiXCR, listing each CDR3 protein once. Of a few hundred thousand distinct CDR3 sequences in the sample, approximately 8% were seen once. The study's findings and limits: Characteristic of ankylosing spondylitis blood, it appeared, was a TCR beta motif comprising roughly 8 highly homologous variants. The authors found the disease-linked clones to be CD8+ and relatively rare in peripheral blood. Disease-associated clones were reportedly significantly overrepresented in matched ankylosing spondylitis synovial fluid.

The TCR comes from a male donor with ankylosing spondylitis. Material for sequencing was blood, either unsorted or a sorted T cell fraction (not recorded which).

CDR3 DNA: TGCGCCAGCAGACCGGGCCCTACCAAAAACATTCAGTACTTC. Its protein product is CASRPGPTKNIQYF. The V and J genes are TRBV5-1 and TRBJ2-4; no clear D. The V end was cut by 5 bases, the J end by 2 bases, with 11 bases between. The V gene's germline CDR1 is SGHRS and CDR2 YFSETQ. This CDR3 is 14 amino acids long.